A selection of T cell receptor beta chains follows, all from one sample in a study of T-cell reconstitution after alpha-beta-depleted transplantation in children. TCRdb re-called the PCR reads with MiXCR, one entry per CDR3 protein. The sample lists 500,000 or so distinct CDR3 sequences; approximately 10% were seen once. The sequencing here drew on PBMCs, mostly from graft donor cells, taken 180 days after TCRalphabeta/CD19-depleted stem cell transplant. These receptors were obtained from a female patient aged 2-10 years who had a stem cell transplant for aplastic anemia, so the T cells may come from the graft donor. The CDR3 runs from the conserved cysteine through the conserved F or W. A D gene is named only where the DNA matches it firmly. The size field is filled for only some rows; it gives once, few, many or a size class.

v_call,d_call,j_call,clone_size,cdr3_aa,cdr3_nt
TRBV7-6,TRBD1,TRBJ2-1,.,CASSLARDDRVGPYNEQFF,TGTGCCAGCAGCTTAGCACGGGATGACAGGGTGGGGCCCTACAATGAGCAGTTCTTC
TRBV7-9,.,TRBJ1-4,.,CASSRVGREKLFF,TGTGCCAGCAGCCGCGTTGGACGTGAAAAACTGTTTTTT
TRBV21-1,.,TRBJ2-7,.,CASSKGEGTESSYEQYF,TGTGCCAGCAGCAAAGGCGAGGGGACGGAGAGCTCCTACGAGCAGTACTTC
TRBV9,.,TRBJ2-3,.,CASSAVGLTDTQYF,TGTGCCAGCAGCGCCGTGGGACTCACAGATACGCAGTATTTT
TRBV6-1,TRBD1,TRBJ2-5,.,CASRDSDRGETQYF,TGTGCCAGCAGAGATAGTGACAGGGGAGAGACCCAGTACTTC
TRBV5-1,TRBD2,TRBJ2-7,.,CASSFDLGSGGSGEQYF,TGCGCCAGCAGCTTCGACCTCGGGAGCGGGGGCTCGGGTGAGCAGTACTTC
TRBV6-4,.,TRBJ2-2,few,CASSDSWTTSTNTGELFF,TGTGCCAGCAGTGACTCATGGACAACCTCTACAAACACCGGGGAGCTGTTTTTT
TRBV5-1,.,TRBJ2-7,many,CASSQQATGSAYEQYF,TGCGCCAGCAGCCAACAGGCCACGGGGAGCGCCTACGAGCAGTACTTC
TRBV28,TRBD2,TRBJ2-7,.,CASSCPEAGVCEQYF,TGTGCCAGCAGTTGCCCCGAGGCGGGAGTCTGCGAGCAGTACTTC
TRBV19,TRBD2,TRBJ2-2,few,CASTFGPAGVSGELFF,TGTGCCAGTACCTTCGGCCCAGCGGGAGTATCCGGGGAGCTGTTTTTT
TRBV6-2/TRBV6-3,.,TRBJ2-7,.,CASSYSRNYEQYF,TGTGCCAGCAGTTACAGCAGAAACTACGAGCAGTACTTC
TRBV6-5,.,TRBJ2-5,many,CASSYEGLETQYF,TGTGCCAGCAGTTACGAGGGCTTAGAGACCCAGTACTTC
TRBV5-1,TRBD1,TRBJ2-2,few,CASSSRQGARTGELFF,TGCGCCAGCAGCTCGCGACAGGGGGCACGCACCGGGGAGCTGTTTTTT
TRBV3-1,.,TRBJ2-1,.,CASSQDEGQGTYNEQFF,TGTGCCAGCAGCCAAGATGAAGGGCAGGGGACCTACAATGAGCAGTTCTTC
TRBV20-1,.,TRBJ2-1,few,CSASPAGVSSYNEQFF,TGCAGTGCTAGTCCAGCCGGGGTCTCCTCCTACAATGAGCAGTTCTTC
TRBV11-3,.,TRBJ2-3,.,CASSFSWDIKPDTQYF,TGTGCCAGCAGCTTTAGTTGGGACATCAAGCCCGATACGCAGTATTTT
TRBV24-1,TRBD1,TRBJ1-5,few,CATSGTGGSNQPQHF,TGTGCCACCAGTGGGACAGGGGGAAGCAATCAGCCCCAGCATTTT
TRBV3-1,.,TRBJ2-1,.,CASSQGSGLSYNEQFF,TGTGCCAGCAGCCAAGGTAGCGGACTCTCCTACAATGAGCAGTTCTTC
TRBV5-1,.,TRBJ2-1,few,CASSSGSENEQFF,TGCGCCAGCAGCTCGGGATCCGAGAATGAGCAGTTCTTC
TRBV27,.,TRBJ1-1,.,CASSTRPPGLFTEAFF,TGTGCCAGCAGTACGCGGCCCCCGGGTCTCTTCACTGAAGCTTTCTTT
TRBV29-1,.,TRBJ1-3,.,CSVQGVSGNTIYF,TGCAGCGTTCAGGGCGTCTCTGGAAACACCATATATTTT
TRBV3-1,.,TRBJ2-2,few,CASSHGTSSGELFF,TGTGCCAGCAGCCACGGGACATCCTCCGGGGAGCTGTTTTTT
TRBV7-2,TRBD1,TRBJ1-2,many,CASRARGLPYGYTF,TGTGCCAGCAGGGCCAGGGGGCTCCCCTATGGCTACACCTTC
TRBV12-3/TRBV12-4,.,TRBJ2-2,few,CASSLRQESPGELFF,TGTGCCAGCAGTTTAAGGCAGGAATCTCCCGGGGAGCTGTTTTTT
TRBV12-3/TRBV12-4,TRBD1,TRBJ2-2,.,CASSNTTGAGELFF,TGTGCCAGCAGTAATACGACAGGGGCCGGGGAGCTGTTTTTT
TRBV6-2/TRBV6-3,.,TRBJ2-7,few,CASSRGWRDSYEQYF,TGTGCCAGCAGTCGCGGTTGGCGGGACTCCTACGAGCAGTACTTC